The 22 T cell receptor beta chains below come from one sample, sequenced in a study of shared T cell receptors in the human thymus (dated by TCRdb to about 2021). The library relied on the immunoSEQ multiplex PCR assay. The table was pulled from immuneACCESS by TCRdb, which kept in-frame rearrangements only. Such tables lose some clones; where checked, under half of the loss comes from unresolved V genes, and the rest has no known cause. This sample lists over 650,000 clones; about 89% were detected once. Roughly 0.0089% of the sample belongs to the ten largest clones. This sample also belongs to another study, concerning human thymus T cells.

What was sequenced was thymocytes. These TCRs come from a boy in the first two years of life with a congenital heart defect. Donor details come from another sample of the same person, matched by shared clones.

This clone was counted a few times. The chain couples TRBV18 to TRBJ1-4; TRBD1 is a possible D gene (6 bases). The CDR3 extends over 13 amino acids. The V gene's germline CDR1 is KGHSH and CDR2 LQKENI. The V and J ends lost 8 bases and 8 bases respectively, with 15 bases between them. CDR3 sequence reads: CASPRQVREKLFF. The CDR3 nucleotides read TGTGCCAGCCCTAGACAGGTTCGGGAAAAACTGTTTTTT. The whole variable domain, filled in from reference TRBV18 and TRBJ1-4, reads NAGVMQNPRHLVRRRGQEARLRCSPMKGHSHVYWYRQLPEEGLKFMVYLQKENIIDESGMPKERFSAEFPKEGPSILRIQQVVRGDSAAYFCASPRQVREKLFFGSGTQLSVL.

This rearrangement joins TRBV25-1 to TRBJ2-7; D is unresolved. The length of the CDR3 is 14 residues. CDR1 and CDR2 from the germline V gene are MGHDK and SYGVNS. V shed 1 base and J shed 0 bases, with 7 bases lying between them. The CDR3 protein is CASSEWPHSYEQYF. The CDR3 DNA follows: TGTGCCAGCAGTGAATGGCCCCACTCCTACGAGCAGTACTTC.

V is TRBV27 and J is TRBJ2-5; D is possibly TRBD1 (6 bases). Trimming stripped 3 bases from V and 0 bases from J, with 17 bases between. This CDR3 spans 17 amino acids. Per the germline V gene, CDR1 is MNHEY and CDR2 is SMNVEV (reference sequence). CDR3: CASSFSGTGIYQETQYF. The CDR3 DNA sequence: TGTGCCAGCAGTTTTTCGGGTACAGGGATCTACCAAGAGACCCAGTACTTC.

The J gene is TRBJ1-5, the V gene TRBV28; possibly TRBD1 for D (6 bases). V lost 6 bases, J lost 3 bases, and 12 bases lay in between. The CDR3 contains 14 residues. Looked up from germline, CDR1 is MDHEN and CDR2 is SYDVKM. CDR3 protein: CASRPDRNNQPQHF. The CDR3 DNA follows: TGTGCCAGCAGGCCGGACAGAAACAATCAGCCCCAGCATTTT.

A few counts support this clone. The chain is built from TRBV4-3 and TRBJ1-4; the D is unclear. Germline loops: CDR1 LGHNA, CDR2 YSLEER. V was trimmed by 0 bases and J by 6 bases, leaving 8 bases between them. CDR3 length: 14 amino acids. The CDR3 DNA reads as TGCGCCAGCAGCCAAGAAGGAGCCGATGAAAAACTGTTTTTT. Protein sequence: CASSQEGADEKLFF.

This clone has a single count. The chain recombines TRBV5-1 with TRBJ1-1; D gene unclear. Germline values: CDR1 SGHRS, CDR2 YFSETQ. The CDR3 loop spans 13 amino acids. Trimming removed 0 bases at V and 4 bases at J, with 7 bases between. The CDR3 spells CASSLDGATEAFF. As DNA, the CDR3 is TGCGCCAGCAGCTTGGACGGTGCCACTGAAGCTTTCTTT.

This rearrangement joins TRBV19 to TRBJ1-2, with D possibly TRBD1 on 6 matching bases. CDR3 length: 13 amino acids. Germline lookup yields CDR1 LNHDA and CDR2 SQIVND (reference sequence). Trimming left V 6 bases short and J 4 bases short, with 12 bases between. CDR3 nucleotide sequence: TGTGCCAGTAGCATCACACAGGGCTATGGCTACACCTTC. Amino acid sequence: CASSITQGYGYTF.

This chain joins TRBV28 and TRBJ2-7; possibly TRBD2 for D (5 bases). The germline V gene encodes CDR1 MDHEN and CDR2 SYDVKM. This CDR3 contains 17 residues. The V and J ends lost 6 bases and 3 bases respectively, with 24 bases between them. The DNA of the CDR3 is TGTGCCAGCAGCTCCGACCATGCGGGCCTATCCCTCTACGAGCAGTACTTC. Translated: CASSSDHAGLSLYEQYF.

The V gene is TRBV27, the J gene TRBJ2-2; 11 bases match TRBD2. Germline V gives CDR1 MNHEY, CDR2 SMNVEV (reference sequence). With V trimmed by 2 bases and J by 2 bases, 10 bases remained unmatched. This CDR3 has 19 amino acids. The CDR3 reads CASSLSSLAGGLNTGELFF. Here the CDR3 DNA reads TGTGCCAGCAGTTTAAGTTCCCTAGCGGGGGGCTTAAACACCGGGGAGCTGTTTTTT.

This clone appeared once. The chain uses TRBV2 and TRBJ1-2; perhaps TRBD1 as D (6 bases). Trimming left V 7 bases short and J 6 bases short, with 9 bases between. Germline loops: CDR1 SNHLY, CDR2 FYNNEI. The CDR3 sequence is 11 residues long. The CDR3 region is CASTYRDGYTF. The DNA of the CDR3 is TGTGCCAGCACGTACAGGGATGGCTACACCTTC.

The V call is TRBV14, the J call TRBJ1-1; TRBD1 matches 7 bases. Germline assignment: CDR1 SGHDN and CDR2 FVKESK. After removal of 2 bases from V and 1 base from J, the junction contained 4 bases not matched to a gene. This CDR3 has 15 residues. The chain's CDR3 is CASSQSTGANTEAFF. CDR3 nucleotide sequence: TGTGCCAGCAGCCAATCCACAGGGGCGAACACTGAAGCTTTCTTT.

The V and J genes are TRBV12-2 and TRBJ2-3; the table's TRBD2 call for D was not verified on the DNA. TRBV12-2 is shown as a pseudogene. The CDR3 is 16 amino acids. CDR3 DNA: TGTGCAAGTCGCTTAGTTCGGTCTAGCGGTACAGATACGCAGTATTTT. Protein: CASRLVRSSGTDTQYF.

The chain combines TRBV6-1 with TRBJ2-3; 7 bases are shared with TRBD1. Germline V gives CDR1 MNHNS, CDR2 SASEGT. J lost 2 bases, V lost 5 bases, and 4 bases had no gene match. The length of the CDR3 is 14 residues. The CDR3 sequence: CASSNRGNTDTQYF. The CDR3 region has the DNA TGTGCCAGCAGTAACAGGGGAAACACAGATACGCAGTATTTT.

The J gene is TRBJ1-4, the V gene TRBV27; the D is unclear. This CDR3 is 16 amino acids long. With 5 bases removed from V and 0 bases from J, the gap between germline ends came to 13 bases. Germline V lookup: CDR1 MNHEY, CDR2 SMNVEV (reference sequence). For the CDR3, the DNA is TGTGCCAGCAGTCCCAAAACACCAGCAACTAATGAAAAACTGTTTTTT. As protein: CASSPKTPATNEKLFF.

This clone was counted a few times. The gene calls are TRBV27 and TRBJ2-7; 13 bases are a match to TRBD2. Germline CDR1 and CDR2: MNHEY and SMNVEV (reference sequence). The CDR3 consists of 16 residues. With 5 bases clipped from V and 4 bases from J, the junction kept 8 bases outside the gene matches. The DNA for the CDR3 is TGTGCCAGCAGTCGACGGACTAGCGGGAGATTATACGAGCAGTACTTC. This translates into CASSRRTSGRLYEQYF.

The rearrangement uses TRBV29-1 and TRBJ1-1; possibly TRBD1 for D (6 bases). The CDR3 sequence is 14 residues long. V shed 4 bases and J shed 1 base, with 13 bases lying between them. Germline V gene lookup returns CDR1 SQVTM and CDR2 ANQGSEA. CDR3 bases: TGCAGCGTTGCCGGGGACACCCAGAACACTGAAGCTTTCTTT. Residues: CSVAGDTQNTEAFF.

V is TRBV28 and J is TRBJ1-4; D unclear. CDR1 and CDR2 from the germline V gene are MDHEN and SYDVKM. The CDR3 sequence is 14 residues long. V lost 3 bases and J lost 7, with 12 bases in between. CDR3 bases: TGTGCCAGCAGTTTTGGGCAGGATACTGAAAAACTGTTTTTT. Its protein is CASSFGQDTEKLFF.

The chain links TRBV27 to TRBJ1-5; D is unclear. Trimming pared 5 bases from V and 5 bases from J, leaving 16 bases between. The V gene's germline CDR1 is MNHEY and CDR2 SMNVEV (reference sequence). This CDR3 comprises 15 residues. CDR3 sequence reads: CASSPRRESDQPQHF. Written as DNA, the CDR3 is TGTGCCAGCAGTCCAAGGCGGGAATCGGATCAGCCCCAGCATTTT.

The chain employs TRBV11-2 and TRBJ1-2; no firm D call. Germline assignment: CDR1 SGHAT and CDR2 FQNNGV. Trimming left V 5 bases short and J 7 bases short, with 23 bases between. There are 16 residues in the CDR3. In DNA, the CDR3 is TGTGCCAGCAGCGGCCACGGGATCCCGGGTGCCTTTGGCTACACCTTC. Translated: CASSGHGIPGAFGYTF.

The gene calls are TRBV13 and TRBJ1-3; D not certain. This CDR3 has 15 amino acids. Trimming stripped 1 base from V and 4 bases from J, with 11 bases between. Germline CDR1 is PRHDT and CDR2 is FYEKMQ (reference sequence). The CDR3 nucleotides are TGTGCCAGCAGCTTAGTCGGCGGCAGAGGAAACACCATATATTTT. It codes for CASSLVGGRGNTIYF. The full variable domain, in which reference TRBV13 and TRBJ1-3 provide the parts outside the CDR3, is AAGVIQSPRHLIKEKRETATLKCYPIPRHDTVYWYQQGPGQDPQFLISFYEKMQSDKGSIPDRFSAQQFSDYHSELNMSSLELGDSALYFCASSLVGGRGNTIYFGEGSWLTVV.

This chain joins TRBV28 and TRBJ2-5, with a tentative D call TRBD1 (6 bases). The CDR3 is 16 residues long. V was clipped by 5 bases and J by 2 bases, with 18 bases between them. In germline, CDR1 is MDHEN, CDR2 SYDVKM. The CDR3 region has the DNA TGTGCCAGCAGTCCATCATCGGACAGCTCACAAGAGACCCAGTACTTC. This codes for CASSPSSDSSQETQYF.

The chain combines TRBV7-9 with TRBJ2-5, with 11 bases that match TRBD2. Germline CDR1 SEHNR, CDR2 FQNEAQ (reference sequence). The CDR3 totals 15 residues. With 4 bases clipped from V and 4 bases from J, the junction kept 5 bases outside the gene matches. CDR3: CASSSLAGGGETQYF. CDR3 bases: TGTGCCAGCAGCTCCCTAGCGGGAGGTGGAGAGACCCAGTACTTC.